The next 14 T cell receptor beta chains were all read from a single sample in a study of T cells in tuberculosis. Sorting used thawed, overnight-rested PBMC stained with anti-CD3, a viability dye and GMM-loaded CD1B tetramer. The CD1B tetramers carried C32 glucose monomycolate purified from Rhodococcus equi. The data were produced by immunoSEQ multiplex PCR, yet TCRdb's version contains in-frame clones alone and is incomplete. The sample yields 88,000 or so clones, roughly 93% seen once. The sample taken for sequencing was CD1b-GMM tetramer-negative cells sorted from PBMCs. The receptor source for this set is an adult woman with latent tuberculosis.

This chain joins TRBV27 and TRBJ2-6; D remains ambiguous. V lost 5 bases, J lost 0 bases, and 26 bases lay in between. The CDR3 is 21 residues long. Germline V gene data show CDR1 as MNHEY and CDR2 as SMNVEV (reference sequence). DNA of the CDR3: TGTGCCAGCAGTCGCACCCTGACCCCAGGCTTCCTTCGCTCTGGGGCCAACGTCCTGACTTTC. As protein: CASSRTLTPGFLRSGANVLTF.

This chain links TRBV18 with TRBJ1-4; tentative D call: TRBD1 (6 bases). V lost 3 bases and J 5 bases, leaving 16 bases between the germline ends. Germline V lookup: CDR1 KGHSH, CDR2 LQKENI. This CDR3 is 16 amino acids long. Here the CDR3 DNA reads TGTGCCAGCTCACCGACAGCAGGGGCCGCAAATGAAAAACTGTTTTTT. Encoded protein: CASSPTAGAANEKLFF. The full variable domain, completed using reference TRBV18 and TRBJ1-4, is NAGVMQNPRHLVRRRGQEARLRCSPMKGHSHVYWYRQLPEEGLKFMVYLQKENIIDESGMPKERFSAEFPKEGPSILRIQQVVRGDSAAYFCASSPTAGAANEKLFFGSGTQLSVL.

This clone was detected once. The J gene is TRBJ1-4, the V gene TRBV28; perhaps TRBD1 as D (6 bases). Germline CDR1 and CDR2: MDHEN and SYDVKM. V gave up 7 bases and J gave up 4 bases, with 13 bases separating them. This CDR3 contains 14 residues. Written as DNA, the CDR3 is TGTGCCAGCACCACCGGACAGTTTAATGAAAAACTGTTTTTT. Amino acid sequence: CASTTGQFNEKLFF. The full variable domain, with the rest looked up from reference TRBV28 and TRBJ1-4, is DVKVTQSSRYLVKRTGEKVFLECVQDMDHENMFWYRQDPGLGLRLIYFSYDVKMKEKGDIPEGYSVSREKKERFSLILESASTNQTSMYLCASTTGQFNEKLFFGSGTQLSVL.

The rearrangement joins TRBV19 to TRBJ1-1; 8 bases align to TRBD1. Germline trimming cut 7 bases from V and 1 base from J; bases unmatched to any gene: 8. Germline V gene sequence: CDR1 LNHDA, CDR2 SQIVND (reference sequence). This CDR3 is built from 15 residues. The CDR3 here is CASTALGQGNTEAFF. The CDR3 DNA is TGTGCCAGTACCGCCCTTGGACAGGGGAACACTGAAGCTTTCTTT.

The rearrangement uses TRBV19 and TRBJ1-3; the D gene is possibly TRBD1 (6 bases). This CDR3 comprises 14 residues. Germline V gene data show CDR1 as LNHDA and CDR2 as SQIVND (reference sequence). Trimming removed 5 bases from V and 4 bases from J, with 12 bases in between. For the CDR3, the DNA is TGTGCCAGTAGTCTACAGGGAAACGGAAACACCATATATTTT. Protein: CASSLQGNGNTIYF.

This clone was seen a single time. The chain employs TRBV11-2 and TRBJ2-7; 7 bases fit TRBD2. Germline V gene lookup returns CDR1 SGHAT and CDR2 FQNNGV. V was clipped by 1 base and J by 6 bases; unmatched bases: 6. The CDR3 is 14 residues long. The CDR3 is CASSLGEGSVEQYF. DNA for the CDR3: TGTGCCAGCAGCTTAGGGGAGGGCTCAGTCGAGCAGTACTTC.

V gene TRBV28 combines with J gene TRBJ2-2, with D perhaps TRBD1 (5 bases). CDR1 is MDHEN and CDR2 is SYDVKM in the germline V gene. Trimming shortened V by 3 bases and J by 3 bases, and 14 bases separated the two germline ends. The CDR3 length is 16 residues. The CDR3 sequence is CASSFIRVADTGELFF. The CDR3 DNA follows: TGTGCCAGCAGTTTTATCAGGGTGGCCGACACCGGGGAGCTGTTTTTT.

In its sample, this clone was seen a few times. This chain links TRBV6-4 with TRBJ1-2; the D gene is possibly TRBD1 (6 bases). In germline, CDR1 is MRHNA, CDR2 SNTAGT. Between the trimmed V and J ends, which lost 2 bases and 6 bases, there was a span of 13 bases. The CDR3 totals 14 residues. The CDR3 DNA reads TGTGCCAGCAGTGACGGGCAGGGGAGACATGGCTACACCTTC. It encodes CASSDGQGRHGYTF.

This chain joins TRBV9 and TRBJ1-1; tentatively, D is TRBD1 (6 bases). Germline CDR1 reads SGDLS; CDR2 reads YYNGEE. Trimming shortened V by 0 bases and J by 11 bases, and 14 bases separated the two germline ends. This CDR3 spans 13 amino acids. CDR3 in DNA: TGTGCCAGCAGCGTAGTGGATGGGGGGGCGGCTTTCTTT. It codes for CASSVVDGGAAFF.

The chain links TRBV28 to TRBJ2-1; a weak D match, TRBD2 (7 bases). Germline V gene lookup returns CDR1 MDHEN and CDR2 SYDVKM. The CDR3 has 14 residues. V lost 7 bases to trimming and J lost 6 bases, with 16 bases between them. The CDR3 sequence is CASTEGGGTNEQFF. The DNA of the CDR3 is TGTGCCAGCACCGAGGGGGGGGGCACCAATGAGCAGTTCTTC.

The chain employs TRBV9 and TRBJ2-2; D not certain. V lost 0 bases, J lost 7 bases, and 7 bases lay in between. Looked up from germline, CDR1 is SGDLS and CDR2 is YYNGEE. This CDR3 is 13 amino acids long. The CDR3 region is CASSVDGSGELFF. CDR3 sequence (DNA): TGTGCCAGCAGCGTAGATGGTAGCGGGGAGCTGTTTTTT.

This clone appeared once. The V gene is TRBV7-3, the J gene TRBJ2-3; D not certain. V gave up 5 bases and J gave up 15 bases, with 15 bases separating them. This CDR3 has 11 residues. The V gene's germline CDR1 is SGHTA and CDR2 FQGTGA. The CDR3 DNA is TGTGCCAGCAGCGATTCGGTGGCGACATATTTT. Its translation: CASSDSVATYF.

Only a few counts were recorded for this clone. This chain uses TRBV7-9 with TRBJ1-2; 8 nucleotides match TRBD1. The CDR3 has 14 residues. V lost 5 bases and J lost 7; bases outside the gene matches: 9. Per germline, CDR1 SEHNR and CDR2 FQNEAQ (reference sequence). CDR3: CASSQLRGHSGYTF. The CDR3 coding sequence is TGTGCCAGCAGCCAACTCAGGGGGCACAGTGGCTACACCTTC.

The V gene is TRBV18, the J gene TRBJ1-6; possible D gene TRBD1, 6 bases. Trimming removed 4 bases from V and 7 bases from J, with 17 bases in between. This CDR3 contains 16 residues. Germline CDR1 reads KGHSH; CDR2 reads LQKENI. The CDR3 nucleotides read TGTGCCAGCTCACTAGGGCGGCAGGGGACAAATTCACCCCTCCACTTT. This gives the protein CASSLGRQGTNSPLHF.